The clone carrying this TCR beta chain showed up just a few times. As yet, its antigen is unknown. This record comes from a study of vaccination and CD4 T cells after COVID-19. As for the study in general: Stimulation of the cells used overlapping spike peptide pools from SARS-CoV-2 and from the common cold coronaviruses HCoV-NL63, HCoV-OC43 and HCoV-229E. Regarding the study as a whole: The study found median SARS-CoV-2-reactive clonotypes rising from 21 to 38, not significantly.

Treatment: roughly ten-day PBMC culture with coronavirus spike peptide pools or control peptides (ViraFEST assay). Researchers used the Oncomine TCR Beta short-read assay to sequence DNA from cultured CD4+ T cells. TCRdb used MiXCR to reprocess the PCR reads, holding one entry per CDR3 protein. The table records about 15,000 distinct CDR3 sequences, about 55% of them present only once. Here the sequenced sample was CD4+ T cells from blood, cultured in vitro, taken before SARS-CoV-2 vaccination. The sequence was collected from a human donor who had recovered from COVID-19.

The CDR3 coding sequence is TGTGCCAGCAGCTCGGGACAGGGGGGCTATGGCTACACCTTC. It specifies CASSSGQGGYGYTF. J is TRBJ1-2 and V is TRBV7-2, with 11 bases fitting TRBD1. Unmatched junction bases numbered 2, after V lost 4 bases and J lost 4 bases. The CDR3 sequence is 14 residues long. Germline V gene lookup returns CDR1 SGHTA and CDR2 FQGNSA.